The subject of this entry is one T cell receptor beta chain. These data are taken from a study of somatic mutations in cytotoxic T cells in rheumatoid arthritis. Across the whole study: Patient blood (approximately 27 ml EDTA) was taken immediately after diagnosis and before treatment.

TCRdb's copy holds only in-frame clones and misses some; the assay was immunoSEQ multiplex PCR. The sample has approximately 4,200 clones, roughly 87% seen once; the top ten hold 25% to 35%. The TCR was taken from a woman aged 70 to 79 with rheumatoid arthritis. Sequenced sample: CD8+ T cells sorted from blood.

The CDR3 nucleotides are TGTGCCAGCAGTTTATCATTCAGGAGGGGCTACACCTTC. It encodes CASSLSFRRGYTF. This chain connects TRBV27 to TRBJ1-2; D unclear. Germline V gene sequence: CDR1 MNHEY, CDR2 SMNVEV (reference sequence). V lost 0 bases to trimming and J lost 8 bases, with 10 bases between them. The CDR3 has 13 residues.